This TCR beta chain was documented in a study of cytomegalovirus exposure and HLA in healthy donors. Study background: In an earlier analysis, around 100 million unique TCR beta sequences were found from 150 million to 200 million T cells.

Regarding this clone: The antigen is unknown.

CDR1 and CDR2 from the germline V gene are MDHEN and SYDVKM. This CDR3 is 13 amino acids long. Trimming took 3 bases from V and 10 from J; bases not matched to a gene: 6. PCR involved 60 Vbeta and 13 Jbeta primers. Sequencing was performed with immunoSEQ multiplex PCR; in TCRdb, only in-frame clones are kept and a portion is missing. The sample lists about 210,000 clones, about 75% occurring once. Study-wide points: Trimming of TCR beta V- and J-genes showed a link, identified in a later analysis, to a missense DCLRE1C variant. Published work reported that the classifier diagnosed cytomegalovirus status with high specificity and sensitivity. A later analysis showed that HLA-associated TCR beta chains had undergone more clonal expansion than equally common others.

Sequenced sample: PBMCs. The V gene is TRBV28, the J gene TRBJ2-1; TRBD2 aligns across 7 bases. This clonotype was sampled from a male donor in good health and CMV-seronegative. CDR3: CASSFAGASEQFF. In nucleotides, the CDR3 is TGTGCCAGCAGTTTTGCGGGAGCATCCGAGCAGTTCTTC. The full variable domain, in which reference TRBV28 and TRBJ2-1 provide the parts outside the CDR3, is DVKVTQSSRYLVKRTGEKVFLECVQDMDHENMFWYRQDPGLGLRLIYFSYDVKMKEKGDIPEGYSVSREKKERFSLILESASTNQTSMYLCASSFAGASEQFFGPGTRLTVL.